Following are 21 T cell receptor beta chains from one sample sequenced in a study of beta chain features in type 1 diabetes. Expressed TCRB transcripts were sequenced because the isolated RNA had all been reverse transcribed beforehand. Using immunoSEQ multiplex PCR, the repertoire was profiled, and TCRdb retains in-frame clones only, with some absent. The sample records about 660,000 clones, 11% to 15% being singletons. Their cognate antigens are unknown. Overall study results and limits: Moderate yet significant TCRB CDR3 shortening was seen in Type 1 diabetes patients in all four CD4+ subsets.

The material sequenced was naive CD4+ T cells from blood. These receptors all stem from a man between 18 and 29 years old with type 1 diabetes.

The J gene is TRBJ2-5, the V gene TRBV6-5; D gene unclear. Trimming took off 6 bases at V and 1 base at J, with 15 bases between the two ends. The germline V gene has CDR1 MNHEY and CDR2 SVGAGI. The CDR3 totals 15 residues. CDR3 region: CASSGRGVLQETQYF. The CDR3 DNA reads as TGTGCCAGCAGCGGTCGCGGAGTCCTCCAAGAGACCCAGTACTTC.

On this clone itself: Other nucleotide sequences in the sample specify the same CDR3. The chain couples TRBV18 to TRBJ2-7; 9 bases agree with TRBD1. Germline values: CDR1 KGHSH, CDR2 LQKENI. The CDR3 loop spans 14 amino acids. With V trimmed by 3 bases and J by 4 bases, 4 bases remained unmatched. CDR3 bases: TGTGCCAGCTCACCTTCCGGGACAGGGTACGAGCAGTACTTC. Translating gives CASSPSGTGYEQYF.

The J gene is TRBJ2-2, the V gene TRBV14; D not certain. Trimming stripped 1 base from V and 6 bases from J, with 6 bases between. Germline V gene sequence: CDR1 SGHDN, CDR2 FVKESK. The length of the CDR3 is 13 residues. The DNA for the CDR3 is TGTGCCAGCAGCCAAGGGCCGGCCGGGGAGCTGTTTTTT. Encoded protein: CASSQGPAGELFF.

The chain has TRBV28 and TRBJ2-7; 8 bases agree with TRBD2. With 7 bases clipped from V and 4 bases from J, the junction kept 6 bases outside the gene matches. The germline V gene has CDR1 MDHEN and CDR2 SYDVKM. The CDR3 extends over 13 amino acids. The CDR3 region has the DNA TGTGCCAGCACCTTAGCGGGGAGGTACGAGCAGTACTTC. The encoded protein is CASTLAGRYEQYF.

There are a few counts of this clone. This chain joins TRBV9 and TRBJ1-1, with D perhaps matching TRBD1 (5 bases). The CDR3 runs 14 residues. The germline V and J ends were trimmed by 0 bases and 4 bases, with 10 bases remaining between them. Per germline, CDR1 SGDLS and CDR2 YYNGEE. DNA of the CDR3: TGTGCCAGCAGCGTAGATGGGGGTGGCACTGAAGCTTTCTTT. It translates to CASSVDGGGTEAFF.

A few counts support this clone. Other DNA sequences in the same sample also yield this CDR3. This sequence joins TRBV28 and TRBJ2-1, with 9 nucleotides matching TRBD1. This CDR3 comprises 15 residues. Germline CDR1 MDHEN, CDR2 SYDVKM. The junction had 0 bases not matched to a gene; V was cut back by 2 bases and J by 1 base. This CDR3 is CASSLGTGSYNEQFF. The DNA for the CDR3 is TGTGCCAGCAGTTTAGGGACAGGGTCCTACAATGAGCAGTTCTTC.

This clone occurred a few times. The rearrangement links TRBV6-1 to TRBJ2-5; TRBD2 agrees at 10 bases. The V gene end was trimmed by 4 bases and the J gene end by 4 bases; junction bases not matched to a gene: 12. This CDR3 has 17 amino acids. CDR1 MNHNS and CDR2 SASEGT come from the germline V gene. The CDR3 loop is CASSAKAGTSAGETQYF. As DNA, the CDR3 is TGTGCCAGCAGTGCAAAAGCCGGGACTAGCGCAGGAGAGACCCAGTACTTC.

In its sample, this clone was seen a few times. This CDR3 is CASSYETQAGEQYF. The CDR3 DNA sequence: TGTGCCAGCAGTTACGAGACACAGGCCGGGGAGCAGTACTTC. J is TRBJ2-4 and V is TRBV6-6; the D call may be TRBD1 or TRBD2 (5 bases each). V was cut by 2 bases and J by 13 bases, with 18 bases left in between. Germline assignment: CDR1 MNHNY and CDR2 SVGAGI (reference sequence). The CDR3 spans 14 residues.

The chain joins TRBV5-1 to TRBJ1-2, with 7 nucleotides matching TRBD1. Germline CDR1 is SGHRS and CDR2 is YFSETQ. The CDR3 contains 13 residues. J was trimmed by 3 bases and V by 4 bases; bases with no gene match: 3. This chain's CDR3 is CASSRTGDYGYTF. The CDR3 DNA follows: TGCGCCAGCAGCCGAACAGGGGACTATGGCTACACCTTC. Variable domain in full (rest from reference TRBV5-1 and TRBJ1-2): KAGVTQTPRYLIKTRGQQVTLSCSPISGHRSVSWYQQTPGQGLQFLFEYFSETQRNKGNFPGRFSGRQFSNSRSEMNVSTLELGDSALYLCASSRTGDYGYTFGSGTRLTVV.

This clone was counted a few times. Here the CDR3 reads CAARDRGSQETQYF. For the CDR3, the DNA is TGTGCCGCCCGGGACAGGGGAAGCCAAGAGACCCAGTACTTC. The chain has TRBV30 and TRBJ2-5, with TRBD1 matching over 10 bases. This CDR3 comprises 14 residues. Per germline, CDR1 GTSNPN and CDR2 SVGIG (reference sequence). The trim removed 8 bases at V and 1 base at J, leaving 7 bases unmatched.

The CDR3 DNA follows: TGTGCCAGCAGTTATACTGGGGGTACGCAGTATTTT. Translation gives CASSYTGGTQYF. V is TRBV6-6 and J is TRBJ2-3; D tentatively fits TRBD1 or TRBD2 (5 bases each). This CDR3 is built from 12 residues. Germline CDR1 and CDR2: MNHNY and SVGAGI (reference sequence). V dropped 3 bases and J dropped 8 bases, with 9 bases sitting between them.

The CDR3 nucleotides are TGTGCCAGCAGCACCCGTGCTTGGGGCGTAGCCTATGGCTACACCTTC. Protein sequence: CASSTRAWGVAYGYTF. The genes are TRBV13 and TRBJ1-2, with D perhaps matching TRBD1 (5 bases). Germline V CDR1 and CDR2: PRHDT, FYEKMQ (reference sequence). Trimming cost V 5 bases and J 4 bases, with 20 bases left between them. The CDR3 is made up of 16 amino acids.

The chain recombines TRBV18 with TRBJ1-1; weak D call: TRBD1 (5 bases). This CDR3 is built from 16 residues. Trimming stripped 3 bases from V and 5 bases from J, with 19 bases between. CDR1 and CDR2 from the germline V gene are KGHSH and LQKENI. The CDR3 loop is CASSPIPDVEGTEAFF. CDR3 nucleotide sequence: TGTGCCAGCTCACCTATCCCAGACGTCGAGGGGACTGAAGCTTTCTTT.

A few counts support this clone. CDR3: CASSQDWTSGVNEQFF. CDR3 coding DNA: TGCGCCAGCAGCCAAGATTGGACTAGCGGGGTGAATGAGCAGTTCTTC. The chain joins TRBV4-3 to TRBJ2-1; 12 nucleotides agree with TRBD2. Germline V gives CDR1 LGHNA, CDR2 YSLEER. CDR3 length: 16 amino acids. V dropped 0 bases and J dropped 7; count of bases not matched to a gene: 4.

This clone was seen only a few times. The chain combines TRBV30 with TRBJ1-2, with a weak D call TRBD1 (5 bases). CDR3 length equals 13 residues. CDR1 is GTSNPN, CDR2 SVGIG, per germline (reference sequence). V was cut by 1 base and J by 7 bases, with 13 bases left in between. CDR3: CAWSGLGGAGYTF. The CDR3 DNA sequence: TGTGCCTGGAGTGGCCTGGGAGGGGCTGGCTACACCTTC.

The V gene is TRBV19, the J gene TRBJ2-5; D is unclear. The CDR3 consists of 14 residues. The germline V and J ends were trimmed by 6 bases and 8 bases, with 19 bases remaining between them. Germline assignment: CDR1 LNHDA and CDR2 SQIVND (reference sequence). The CDR3 DNA reads TGTGCCAGTAGCACCCGAGGCGGCCTCCTAACCCAGTACTTC. Translated, it gives CASSTRGGLLTQYF.

The chain links TRBV7-9 to TRBJ2-6; the D gene is possibly TRBD1 (5 bases). This CDR3 has 17 residues. Germline-derived CDR1 and CDR2 are SEHNR and FQNEAQ (reference sequence). Trimming left V 5 bases short and J 4 bases short, with 18 bases between. In nucleotides, the CDR3 is TGTGCCAGCAGCCCATCGGTCAGGGTTCGAGGGGCCAACGTCCTGACTTTC. Protein product: CASSPSVRVRGANVLTF.

The rearrangement uses TRBV9 and TRBJ1-2; a possible D gene is TRBD1 (5 bases). Germline CDR1 SGDLS, CDR2 YYNGEE. This CDR3 is built from 13 residues. The ends were cut back, 3 bases at V and 7 bases at J, with 13 bases in the middle. CDR3 protein: CASSAYGGAGYTF. CDR3 nucleotide sequence: TGTGCCAGCAGCGCGTATGGGGGAGCTGGCTACACCTTC.

This clone was detected only a few times. This sequence joins TRBV29-1 and TRBJ1-1; D is possibly TRBD1 (6 bases). With 4 bases removed from V and 0 bases from J, the gap between germline ends came to 12 bases. Germline CDR1 reads SQVTM; CDR2 reads ANQGSEA. This CDR3 comprises 14 residues. The CDR3 region is CSVGRGSLNTEAFF. The CDR3 DNA sequence: TGCAGCGTTGGGAGGGGGAGCCTGAACACTGAAGCTTTCTTT. The full variable domain, with the rest looked up from reference TRBV29-1 and TRBJ1-1, is SAVISQKPSRDICQRGTSLTIQCQVDSQVTMMFWYRQQPGQSLTLIATANQGSEATYESGFVIDKFPISRPNLTFSTLTVSNMSPEDSSIYLCSVGRGSLNTEAFFGQGTRLTVV.

The chain couples TRBV4-3 to TRBJ1-4; D is uncertain. The germline V gene has CDR1 LGHNA and CDR2 YSLEER. The CDR3 extends over 16 amino acids. V dropped 0 bases and J dropped 7 bases, with 15 bases sitting between them. This chain's CDR3 is CASSQEPWGEGEKLFF. Written as DNA, the CDR3 is TGCGCCAGCAGCCAAGAGCCGTGGGGAGAGGGTGAAAAACTGTTTTTT.

CDR3 protein: CASLRDLHTGELFF. CDR3 nucleotide sequence: TGTGCCAGCTTGCGTGACCTACACACCGGGGAGCTGTTTTTT. The chain combines TRBV2 with TRBJ2-2, with no clear D. Trimming cost V 8 bases and J 3 bases, with 13 bases left between them. Germline CDR1 and CDR2: SNHLY and FYNNEI. The CDR3 spans 14 residues. The whole variable domain, filled in from reference TRBV2 and TRBJ2-2, reads EPEVTQTPSHQVTQMGQEVILRCVPISNHLYFYWYRQILGQKVEFLVSFYNNEISEKSEIFDDQFSVERPDGSNFTLKIRSTKLEDSAMYFCASLRDLHTGELFFGEGSRLTVL.